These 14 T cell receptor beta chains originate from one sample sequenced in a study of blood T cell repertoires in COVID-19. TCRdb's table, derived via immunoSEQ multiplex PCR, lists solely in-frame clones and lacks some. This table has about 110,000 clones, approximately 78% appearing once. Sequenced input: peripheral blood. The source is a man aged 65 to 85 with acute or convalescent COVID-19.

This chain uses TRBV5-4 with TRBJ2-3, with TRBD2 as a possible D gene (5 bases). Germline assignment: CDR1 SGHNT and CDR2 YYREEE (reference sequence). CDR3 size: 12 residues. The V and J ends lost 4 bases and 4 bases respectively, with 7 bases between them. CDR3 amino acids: CASSRTADTQYF. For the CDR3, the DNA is TGTGCCAGCAGCCGGACTGCAGATACGCAGTATTTT.

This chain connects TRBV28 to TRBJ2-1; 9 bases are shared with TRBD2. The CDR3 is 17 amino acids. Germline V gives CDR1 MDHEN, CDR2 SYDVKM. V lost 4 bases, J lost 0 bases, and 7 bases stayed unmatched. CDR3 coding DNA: TGTGCCAGCAGTTCCCTCGTAGCGGGAGACTCCTACAATGAGCAGTTCTTC. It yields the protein CASSSLVAGDSYNEQFF.

DNA for the CDR3: TGCGCCAGCAGCGTTTCTAGCGGGAGGGCTTCGGGGGCAGATACGCAGTATTTT. The encoded protein is CASSVSSGRASGADTQYF. The genes are TRBV5-1 and TRBJ2-3, with 12 bases aligning to TRBD2. Germline assignment: CDR1 SGHRS and CDR2 YFSETQ. The CDR3 has 18 residues. V lost 4 bases to trimming and J lost 4 bases; unmatched junction nucleotides: 13. The full variable domain, in which reference TRBV5-1 and TRBJ2-3 provide the parts outside the CDR3, is KAGVTQTPRYLIKTRGQQVTLSCSPISGHRSVSWYQQTPGQGLQFLFEYFSETQRNKGNFPGRFSGRQFSNSRSEMNVSTLELGDSALYLCASSVSSGRASGADTQYFGPGTRLTVL.

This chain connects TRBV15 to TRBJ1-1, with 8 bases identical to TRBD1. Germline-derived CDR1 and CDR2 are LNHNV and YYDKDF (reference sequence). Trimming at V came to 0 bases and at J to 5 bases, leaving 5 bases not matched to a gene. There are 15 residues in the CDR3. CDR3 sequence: CATSRDPRGRTEAFF. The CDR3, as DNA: TGTGCCACCAGCAGAGATCCCAGGGGGCGTACTGAAGCTTTCTTT.

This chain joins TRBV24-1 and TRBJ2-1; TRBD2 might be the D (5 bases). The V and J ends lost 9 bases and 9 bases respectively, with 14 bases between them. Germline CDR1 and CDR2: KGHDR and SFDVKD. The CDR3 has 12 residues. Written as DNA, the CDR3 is TGTGCCACCCGTGGCCGGGGAAGTGAGCAGTTCTTC. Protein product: CATRGRGSEQFF.

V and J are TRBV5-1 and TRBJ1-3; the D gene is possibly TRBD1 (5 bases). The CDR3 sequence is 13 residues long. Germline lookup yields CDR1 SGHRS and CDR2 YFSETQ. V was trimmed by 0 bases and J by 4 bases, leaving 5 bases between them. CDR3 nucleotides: TGCGCCAGCAGCTTGGGACAGGGAAACACCATATATTTT. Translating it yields CASSLGQGNTIYF.

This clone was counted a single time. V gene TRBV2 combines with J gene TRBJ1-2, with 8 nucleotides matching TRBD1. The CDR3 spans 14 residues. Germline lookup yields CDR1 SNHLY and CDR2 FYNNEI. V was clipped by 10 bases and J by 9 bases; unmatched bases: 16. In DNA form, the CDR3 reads TGTGCCAACACCCCGATGACAGGGGAAGGGAGCTACACCTTC. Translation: CANTPMTGEGSYTF.

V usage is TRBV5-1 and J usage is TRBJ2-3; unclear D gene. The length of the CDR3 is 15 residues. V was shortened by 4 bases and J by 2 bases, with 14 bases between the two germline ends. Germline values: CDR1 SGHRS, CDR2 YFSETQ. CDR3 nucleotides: TGCGCCAGCAGCACGAATCAGGTGTTCACAGATACGCAGTATTTT. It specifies CASSTNQVFTDTQYF.

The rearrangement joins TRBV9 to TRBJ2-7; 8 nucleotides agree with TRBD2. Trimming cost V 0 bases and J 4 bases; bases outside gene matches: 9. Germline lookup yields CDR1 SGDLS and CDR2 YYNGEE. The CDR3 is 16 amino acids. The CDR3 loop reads CASSVDPAGVGYEQYF. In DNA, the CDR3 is TGTGCCAGCAGCGTAGATCCAGCGGGAGTGGGATACGAGCAGTACTTC. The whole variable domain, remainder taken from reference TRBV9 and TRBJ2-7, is DSGVTQTPKHLITATGQRVTLRCSPRSGDLSVYWYQQSLDQGLQFLIQYYNGEERAKGNILERFSAQQFPDLHSELNLSSLELGDSALYFCASSVDPAGVGYEQYFGPGTRLTVT.

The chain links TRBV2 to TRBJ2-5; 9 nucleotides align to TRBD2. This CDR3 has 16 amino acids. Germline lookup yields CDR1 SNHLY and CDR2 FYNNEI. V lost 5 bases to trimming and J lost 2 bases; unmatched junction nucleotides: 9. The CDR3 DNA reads TGTGCCAGCAGTATAGGTAGCGGGGGAGGACAAGAGACCCAGTACTTC. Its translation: CASSIGSGGGQETQYF.

The CDR3 sequence: CASVRSGNYEQYF. The CDR3 coding sequence is TGTGCCAGCGTTAGGAGCGGAAACTACGAGCAGTACTTC. V is TRBV28 and J is TRBJ2-7; tentative D call: TRBD2 (5 bases). CDR3 size: 13 residues. Germline V gene data show CDR1 as MDHEN and CDR2 as SYDVKM. V was cut by 8 bases and J by 3 bases, with 14 bases left in between. The variable domain in full, with the rest retrieved from reference TRBV28 and TRBJ2-7, is DVKVTQSSRYLVKRTGEKVFLECVQDMDHENMFWYRQDPGLGLRLIYFSYDVKMKEKGDIPEGYSVSREKKERFSLILESASTNQTSMYLCASVRSGNYEQYFGPGTRLTVT.

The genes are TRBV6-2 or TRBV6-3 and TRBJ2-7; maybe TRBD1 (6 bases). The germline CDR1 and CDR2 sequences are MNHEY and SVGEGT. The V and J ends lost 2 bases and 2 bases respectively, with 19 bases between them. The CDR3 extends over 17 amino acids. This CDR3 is CASSYPIGTFRTYEQYF. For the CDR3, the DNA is TGTGCCAGCAGTTACCCAATCGGGACATTTCGCACCTACGAGCAGTACTTC.

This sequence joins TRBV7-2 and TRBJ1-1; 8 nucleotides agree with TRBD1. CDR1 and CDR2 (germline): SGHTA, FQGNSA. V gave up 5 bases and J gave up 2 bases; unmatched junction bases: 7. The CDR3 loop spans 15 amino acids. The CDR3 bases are TGTGCCAGCAGCCCATACAGGGGGTTCAACACTGAAGCTTTCTTT. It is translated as CASSPYRGFNTEAFF.

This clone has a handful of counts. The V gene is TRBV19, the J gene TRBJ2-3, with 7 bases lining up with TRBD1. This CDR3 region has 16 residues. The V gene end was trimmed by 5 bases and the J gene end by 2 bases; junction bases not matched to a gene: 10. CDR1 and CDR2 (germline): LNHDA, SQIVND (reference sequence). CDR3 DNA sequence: TGTGCCAGTAGTGATCGAGCAGGGGGTTACACAGATACGCAGTATTTT. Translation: CASSDRAGGYTDTQYF.